A single sample gave rise to the 7 T cell receptor beta chains below, sequenced in a study of breast tumors, draining lymph nodes, adjacent tissues. TCRdb passed the multiplex PCR reads through MiXCR, listing each CDR3 protein once. Of 14,000 to 15,000 distinct CDR3 sequences listed, roughly 50% are singletons. Material for sequencing was tumor-adjacent breast tissue. Receptor source: a female donor with breast cancer. Some clones in this sample may be carry-over from other donors' samples.

The chain links TRBV5-6 to TRBJ2-7; 11 bases align to TRBD1. This CDR3 is 14 amino acids long. The germline gives CDR1 SGHDT, CDR2 YYEEEE. V shed 3 bases and J 7 bases; nucleotides not matched to a gene: 6. The CDR3 loop reads CASSYGQGAREQYF. CDR3 coding DNA: TGTGCCAGCAGCTACGGACAGGGGGCGCGGGAGCAGTACTTC.

This clonotype is deemed medium-sized. The J gene is TRBJ2-7, the V gene TRBV5-6; D possibly uses TRBD1 or TRBD2 (7 bases each). CDR3 length: 14 amino acids. Trimming removed 4 bases from V and 3 bases from J, with 14 bases in between. CDR1 is SGHDT and CDR2 is YYEEEE in the germline V gene. Written as DNA, the CDR3 is TGTGCCAGCAGCGGGGGAGGGGGCAACTACGAGCAGTACTTC. Translation: CASSGGGGNYEQYF.

This clonotype ranks as medium-sized. The CDR3 is CSARDGEGEETQYF. For the CDR3, the DNA is TGCAGTGCTAGAGATGGAGAGGGGGAGGAGACCCAGTACTTC. The V gene is TRBV20-1, the J gene TRBJ2-5, with a weak D call TRBD1 (6 bases). Trimming shortened V by 0 bases and J by 5 bases, and 13 bases separated the two germline ends. Germline-derived CDR1 and CDR2 are DFQATT and SNEGSKA (reference sequence). The CDR3 is 14 residues long.

This chain connects TRBV29-1 to TRBJ1-4; maybe TRBD1 (6 bases). Germline CDR1 and CDR2: SQVTM and ANQGSEA. This CDR3 spans 14 amino acids. The ends were cut back, 7 bases at V and 3 bases at J, with 15 bases in the middle. Here the CDR3 reads CSAKEGVSNEKLFF. CDR3 sequence (DNA): TGCAGCGCTAAGGAGGGGGTGTCTAATGAAAAACTGTTTTTT. The entire variable domain, with the rest obtained from reference TRBV29-1 and TRBJ1-4, is as follows: SAVISQKPSRDICQRGTSLTIQCQVDSQVTMMFWYRQQPGQSLTLIATANQGSEATYESGFVIDKFPISRPNLTFSTLTVSNMSPEDSSIYLCSAKEGVSNEKLFFGSGTQLSVL.

This clonotype came up many times. At one end, the junction sequence differs from germline, possibly due to a read error. The V and J genes are TRBV7-7 and TRBJ2-5, with TRBD1 as a possible D gene (6 bases). This CDR3 contains 14 residues. Germline CDR1 reads SSHAT; CDR2 reads FNYEAQ (reference sequence). This CDR3 reads CASSFDRYQETQYF. The CDR3 bases are TGTGCTAGCAGCTTCGACAGGTACCAAGAGACCCAGTACTTC.

J is TRBJ2-7 and V is TRBV7-2; D gene ambiguous. The germline V and J ends were trimmed by 5 bases and 0 bases, with 5 bases remaining between them. The germline gives CDR1 SGHTA, CDR2 FQGNSA. The CDR3 totals 12 residues. Here the CDR3 reads CASSVSSYEQYF. The CDR3 bases are TGTGCCAGCAGCGTCAGCTCCTACGAGCAGTACTTC.

The rearrangement joins TRBV5-1 to TRBJ2-7, with no clear D. The CDR3 length is 16 residues. Germline assignment: CDR1 SGHRS and CDR2 YFSETQ. V was pared by 4 bases and J by 6 bases, with 23 bases between. The chain's CDR3 is CASSVVTVGKAGEQYF. The DNA for the CDR3 is TGCGCCAGCAGCGTTGTAACAGTTGGGAAGGCTGGCGAGCAGTACTTC.